A selection of T cell receptor beta chains follows, all from one sample in a study of T cell responses to AZD1222 COVID-19 vaccine. The assay was immunoSEQ multiplex PCR, and TCRdb's table has in-frame clones only and misses some. The table shows roughly 180,000 clones, with roughly 91% occurring only once. Material: peripheral blood, obtained 28 days after the second AZD1222 dose. The receptors originated from an adult who received the AZD1222 COVID-19 vaccine. The conserved cysteine and the conserved F or W are not part of the CDR3 here. Fields, in order: J gene, V gene, D gene, CDR3 protein. The D gene is left open where the match is weak.

J: TRBJ1-1
V: TRBV4-3
D: .
CDR3: ADKRASPTEAF

J: TRBJ1-2
V: TRBV9
D: .
CDR3: ASSVDPIANYGYT

J: TRBJ1-2
V: TRBV18
D: .
CDR3: ASSPRIDGHGYT

J: TRBJ2-7
V: TRBV2
D: TRBD1
CDR3: ASRPGQGTAEQY

J: TRBJ2-1
V: TRBV4-1
D: .
CDR3: ASSLTSYNEQF

J: TRBJ1-5
V: TRBV6-5
D: .
CDR3: ASRPSGDTQPQH

J: TRBJ2-5
V: TRBV11-2
D: .
CDR3: ASSLSIETQY

J: TRBJ1-6
V: TRBV7-2
D: TRBD1
CDR3: ASSSGTASPLH

J: TRBJ2-7
V: TRBV5-1
D: .
CDR3: ASSPWTHYEQY

J: TRBJ1-2
V: TRBV6-4
D: .
CDR3: ASSDSRGRGYT

J: TRBJ2-3
V: TRBV6-6
D: .
CDR3: ASKRRGTQY

J: TRBJ2-5
V: TRBV15
D: .
CDR3: ATSRDPGAQETQY

J: TRBJ1-2
V: TRBV7-8
D: .
CDR3: ASSPDRNYGYT

J: TRBJ2-5
V: TRBV30
D: TRBD2
CDR3: AWSVRAGVPGRETQY

J: TRBJ1-6
V: TRBV30
D: TRBD1
CDR3: AWSVDRGRSPLH

J: TRBJ1-1
V: TRBV7-8
D: .
CDR3: ASSWPVGDPFSEAF

J: TRBJ2-1
V: TRBV5-1
D: TRBD2
CDR3: ASQSGSSYNEQF

J: TRBJ2-7
V: TRBV6-1
D: TRBD1
CDR3: ASSEWRQGAGEQY

J: TRBJ1-3
V: TRBV6-1
D: .
CDR3: ASSEGLRSGNTIY

J: TRBJ1-3
V: TRBV6-2/TRBV6-3
D: .
CDR3: ASSYAGGTGNTIY

J: TRBJ2-2
V: TRBV19
D: TRBD2
CDR3: ASSSAGVVPGELF

J: TRBJ2-3
V: TRBV3-1/TRBV3-2
D: .
CDR3: ASSQGLADSTDTQY

J: TRBJ1-4
V: TRBV30
D: .
CDR3: AWSVGVWEKLF

J: TRBJ2-3
V: TRBV9
D: .
CDR3: ASSVGVRGSDTQY

J: TRBJ1-2
V: TRBV6-2/TRBV6-3
D: .
CDR3: ASSYGGRDYT

J: TRBJ2-2
V: TRBV27
D: .
CDR3: ASSPAHTGELF

J: TRBJ2-7
V: TRBV19
D: TRBD2
CDR3: ASSSASGNVEQY

J: TRBJ1-2
V: TRBV6-5
D: .
CDR3: ASSYDRGVGYGYT

J: TRBJ2-3
V: TRBV9
D: TRBD2
CDR3: ASRPHVAGWTDTQY

J: TRBJ2-7
V: TRBV27
D: TRBD2
CDR3: ASSLSVAGASYEQY

J: TRBJ1-1
V: TRBV12-3/TRBV12-4
D: TRBD1
CDR3: ASSRGQLSTAF

J: TRBJ1-2
V: TRBV13
D: .
CDR3: ASSFGPGYT

J: TRBJ1-5
V: TRBV5-1
D: .
CDR3: ASSLDSYSNQPQH

J: TRBJ1-2
V: TRBV5-1
D: TRBD1
CDR3: ASSLGRQGTATYGYT

J: TRBJ2-3
V: TRBV5-1
D: TRBD2
CDR3: ASSLATAGGHTDTQY

J: TRBJ2-1
V: TRBV10-3
D: TRBD2
CDR3: AISESTGTSGGSEQF

J: TRBJ1-2
V: TRBV5-6
D: .
CDR3: ASSLRSGVASYGYT

J: TRBJ2-5
V: TRBV6-6
D: TRBD2
CDR3: ATGLASYQETQY

J: TRBJ1-5
V: TRBV19
D: TRBD1
CDR3: ASMVGQGLGPQH

J: TRBJ1-5
V: TRBV28
D: TRBD1
CDR3: ASSSLHLTGARQPQH

J: TRBJ1-4
V: TRBV6-1
D: .
CDR3: ASSDWQGSEKLF

J: TRBJ1-5
V: TRBV6-5
D: .
CDR3: ATAPMEGRNQPQH

J: TRBJ2-1
V: TRBV21-1
D: .
CDR3: ASSNPSGRGNEQF

J: TRBJ2-5
V: TRBV19
D: TRBD1
CDR3: ASSIGGTGPRETQY

J: TRBJ1-4
V: TRBV10-3
D: TRBD1
CDR3: AISGGQGFDEKLF

J: TRBJ1-2
V: TRBV29-1
D: TRBD1
CDR3: SADRDVAGYT

J: TRBJ1-2
V: TRBV5-6
D: TRBD1
CDR3: ASSLIGGENYGYT

J: TRBJ2-5
V: TRBV4-2
D: .
CDR3: ASSQDLSSKTQY

J: TRBJ2-3
V: TRBV7-2
D: TRBD1
CDR3: ASSRGVLGGRNTQY

J: TRBJ1-1
V: TRBV11-3
D: .
CDR3: ASSFTPNTEAF

J: TRBJ2-1
V: TRBV7-7
D: .
CDR3: ASRYNYAPPHNEQF

J: TRBJ2-7
V: TRBV7-3
D: .
CDR3: ASSFTREGEQY

J: TRBJ1-4
V: TRBV5-1
D: .
CDR3: ASSLRGMDYEKLF

J: TRBJ2-1
V: TRBV19
D: .
CDR3: ASSIGGPYNEQF

J: TRBJ1-3
V: TRBV3-1/TRBV3-2
D: .
CDR3: ASSQPRTAGNTIY